The present T cell receptor beta chain was sequenced within a study of blood T cell repertoires in COVID-19. Background on the study: Samples of COVID-19 (acute and convalescent) were obtained from the United States, Italy and Spain. From T cells, B-cell-depleted T cells, or PBMCs came the material, which was cDNA or gDNA.

This CDR3 has 14 residues. V gave up 6 bases and J gave up 4 bases; unmatched junction bases: 3. The germline V gene encodes CDR1 LNHDA and CDR2 SQIVND (reference sequence). Source study methods: Amplification with reference gene primers provided the estimates of nucleated cell counts. Clones were sequenced by immunoSEQ multiplex PCR, and TCRdb holds only the in-frame ones, with some missing. The V and J calls and clone size come from that table; D and trimming were worked out from the DNA. The table lists under 85,000 clones, approximately 86% of them singletons. This chain connects TRBV19 to TRBJ1-4, with 9 bases that match TRBD1. Sequencing used peripheral blood. This clonotype originated in a human donor in a cohort sampled during active COVID-19. The CDR3 region is CASSPDRGNEKLFF. The CDR3 DNA reads as TGTGCCAGTAGCCCGGACAGGGGTAATGAAAAACTGTTTTTT.